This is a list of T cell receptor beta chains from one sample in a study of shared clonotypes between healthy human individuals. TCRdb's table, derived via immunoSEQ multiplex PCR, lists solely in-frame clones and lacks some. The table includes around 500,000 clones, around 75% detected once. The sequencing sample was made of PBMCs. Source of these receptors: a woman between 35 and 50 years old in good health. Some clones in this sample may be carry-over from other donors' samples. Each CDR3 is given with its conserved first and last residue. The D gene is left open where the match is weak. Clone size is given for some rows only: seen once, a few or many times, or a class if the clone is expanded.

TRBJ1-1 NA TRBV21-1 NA CASRSNLHGQSKVAMNTEAFF TGTGCCAGCAGGTCTAACCTTCACGGACAGTCTAAAGTCGCGATGAACACTGAAGCTTTCTTT
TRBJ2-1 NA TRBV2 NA CASSRALSYNEQFF TGTGCCAGCAGTAGGGCGCTTTCCTACAATGAGCAGTTCTTC
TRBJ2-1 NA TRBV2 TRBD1 CASSRDSGRPYNEQFF TGTGCCAGCAGCCGGGACAGCGGACGTCCCTACAATGAGCAGTTCTTC
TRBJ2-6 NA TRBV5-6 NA CASSLRGKGANVLTF TGTGCCAGCAGCTTACGGGGGAAAGGGGCCAACGTCCTGACTTTC
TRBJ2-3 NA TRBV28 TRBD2 CASSPLHSGTSTDTQYF TGTGCCAGCAGTCCCCTCCACAGCGGGACTAGCACAGATACGCAGTATTTT
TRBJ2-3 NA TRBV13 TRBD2 CASSDGTSYNTQYF TGTGCCAGCAGCGATGGGACTAGCTATAATACGCAGTATTTT
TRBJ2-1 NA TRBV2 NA CASKITSANYNEQFF TGTGCCAGCAAGATCACTAGTGCTAACTACAATGAGCAGTTCTTC
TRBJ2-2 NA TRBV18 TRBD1 CASSRSDRVDGELFF TGTGCCAGCTCACGCTCCGACAGGGTCGACGGGGAGCTGTTTTTT
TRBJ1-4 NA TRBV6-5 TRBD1 CASSLTGGGEKLFF TGTGCCAGCAGTTTGACAGGGGGCGGTGAAAAACTGTTTTTT
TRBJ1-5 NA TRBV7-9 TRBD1 CASSTGQGAQNQPQHF TGTGCCAGCAGCACCGGACAGGGCGCCCAGAATCAGCCCCAGCATTTT
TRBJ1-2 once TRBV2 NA CASSDPGEDQYGYTF TGTGCCAGCAGTGACCCAGGGGAGGATCAGTATGGCTACACCTTC
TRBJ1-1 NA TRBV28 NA CASSSGTGTEAFF TGTGCCAGCAGTTCCGGGACCGGCACTGAAGCTTTCTTT
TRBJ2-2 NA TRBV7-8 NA CASSLVTGYTGELFF TGTGCCAGCAGCTTAGTGACCGGTTACACCGGGGAGCTGTTTTTT
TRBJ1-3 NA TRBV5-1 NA CASSLAGTGNTIYF TGCGCCAGCAGCTTGGCCGGAACTGGAAACACCATATATTTT
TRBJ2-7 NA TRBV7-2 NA CASTSSGVRYEQYF TGTGCCAGCACCTCCTCCGGGGTTAGGTACGAGCAGTACTTC
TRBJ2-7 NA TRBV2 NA CASSWPAYEQYF TGTGCCAGCAGTTGGCCAGCCTACGAGCAGTACTTC
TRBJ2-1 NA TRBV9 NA CASSPSGSGTLVWEQFF TGTGCCAGCAGCCCCAGTGGGTCCGGGACTCTGGTGTGGGAGCAGTTCTTC
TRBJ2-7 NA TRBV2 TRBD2 CASRGLSLYEQYF TGTGCCAGCAGGGGACTATCGCTCTACGAGCAGTACTTC
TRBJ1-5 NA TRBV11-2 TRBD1 CASSLEGGQPQHF TGTGCCAGCAGCTTAGAAGGGGGCCAGCCCCAGCATTTT
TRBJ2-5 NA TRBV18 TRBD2 CASSSLAATPQETQYF TGTGCCAGCTCATCACTAGCGGCAACACCCCAAGAGACCCAGTACTTC
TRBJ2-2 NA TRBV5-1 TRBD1 CASSFTGETGELFF TGCGCCAGCAGCTTCACAGGGGAAACCGGGGAGCTGTTTTTT
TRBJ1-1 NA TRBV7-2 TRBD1 CASSQGTGGEVAFF TGTGCCAGCAGCCAAGGGACAGGGGGCGAGGTCGCTTTCTTT
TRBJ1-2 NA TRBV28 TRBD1 CASGRQGDYGYTF TGTGCCAGCGGGAGGCAGGGGGACTATGGCTACACCTTC
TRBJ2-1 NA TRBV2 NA CASRERFLAFNEQFF TGTGCCAGCAGAGAGAGGTTTCTAGCGTTCAATGAGCAGTTCTTC
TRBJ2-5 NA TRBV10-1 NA CASSEVSQETQYF TGCGCCAGCAGTGAGGTTAGCCAAGAGACCCAGTACTTC
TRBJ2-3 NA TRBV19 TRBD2 CASSTRRLAGGPPDTQYF TGTGCCAGTAGTACCCGACGACTAGCGGGTGGGCCCCCAGATACGCAGTATTTT
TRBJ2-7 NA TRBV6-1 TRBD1 CASSVTGGSYEQYF TGTGCCAGCAGTGTTACAGGGGGCAGCTACGAGCAGTACTTC
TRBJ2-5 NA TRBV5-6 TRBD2 CASSLRLAGGYQETQYF TGTGCCAGCAGCTTGCGGCTAGCGGGAGGGTACCAAGAGACCCAGTACTTC
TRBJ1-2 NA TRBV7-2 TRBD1 CASSQDRLHAYGYTF TGTGCCAGCAGCCAGGACAGGTTGCATGCCTATGGCTACACCTTC
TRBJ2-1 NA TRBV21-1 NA CATSQGPHNEQFF TGTGCCACCTCCCAGGGCCCTCACAATGAGCAGTTCTTC
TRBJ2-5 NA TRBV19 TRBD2 CASSMVLAGFTGETQYF TGTGCCAGTAGTATGGTTCTAGCGGGCTTTACAGGGGAGACCCAGTACTTC
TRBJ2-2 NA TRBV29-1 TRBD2 CSVGREAHGELFF TGCAGCGTTGGGCGGGAGGCCCACGGGGAGCTGTTTTTT
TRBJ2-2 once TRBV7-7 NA CASSLIASTGELFF TGTGCCAGCAGCTTAATTGCTAGCACCGGGGAGCTGTTTTTT
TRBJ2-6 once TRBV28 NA CASRESGKGAGANVLTF TGTGCCAGCAGAGAATCAGGGAAAGGGGCTGGGGCCAACGTCCTGACTTTC
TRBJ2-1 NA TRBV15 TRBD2 CATSRERTSGNEQFF TGTGCCACCAGCAGAGAAAGGACTAGCGGCAATGAGCAGTTCTTC
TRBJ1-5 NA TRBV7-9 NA CASSLGSYQPQHF TGTGCCAGCAGCTTAGGTAGTTATCAGCCCCAGCATTTT
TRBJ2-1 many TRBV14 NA CASSPTAGYNEQFF TGTGCCAGCAGCCCCACGGCCGGGTACAATGAGCAGTTCTTC
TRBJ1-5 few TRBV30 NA CAWSVSPNQPQHF TGTGCCTGGAGTGTATCCCCCAATCAGCCCCAGCATTTT
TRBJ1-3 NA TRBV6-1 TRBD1 CASSEGDRGGGNTIYF TGTGCCAGCAGTGAAGGGGACAGGGGAGGTGGAAACACCATATATTTT
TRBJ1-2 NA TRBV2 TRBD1 CASSEGTGVRVDGYTF TGCGCCAGCAGTGAAGGGACAGGGGTTCGGGTGGATGGCTACACCTTC
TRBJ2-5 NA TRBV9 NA CASSVGVQQETQYF TGTGCCAGCAGCGTGGGGGTTCAGCAAGAGACCCAGTACTTC
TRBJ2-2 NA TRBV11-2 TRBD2 CASSPPLAGVLATGELFF TGTGCCAGCAGCCCGCCCCTAGCGGGAGTACTGGCGACCGGGGAGCTGTTTTTT
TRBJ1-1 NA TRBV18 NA CASSPAGFTEAFF TGTGCCAGCTCACCGGCGGGATTTACTGAAGCTTTCTTT
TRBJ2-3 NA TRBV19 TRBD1 CASSMKRTGGTDTQYF TGTGCCAGTAGTATGAAAAGGACAGGGGGAACAGATACGCAGTATTTT
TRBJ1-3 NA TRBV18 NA CASSREPDNTIYF TGTGCCAGCTCACGCGAGCCGGACAACACCATATATTTT
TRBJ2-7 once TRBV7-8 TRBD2 CASSLALAGQDEQYF TGTGCCAGCAGCTTAGCACTAGCGGGACAGGACGAGCAGTACTTC
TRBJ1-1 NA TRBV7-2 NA CASSTQTGLNTEAFF TGTGCCAGCAGCACGCAGACAGGACTAAACACTGAAGCTTTCTTT
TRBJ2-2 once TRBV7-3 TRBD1 CASSFNPGQASGELFF TGTGCCAGCAGCTTCAACCCAGGACAGGCTAGCGGGGAGCTGTTTTTT
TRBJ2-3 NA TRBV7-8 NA CASSLALWGDTQYF TGTGCCAGCAGCTTAGCTCTCTGGGGAGATACGCAGTATTTT
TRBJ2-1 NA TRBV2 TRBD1 CASSLGQGASEQFF TGTGCCAGCAGTCTGGGACAGGGGGCGTCCGAGCAGTTCTTC
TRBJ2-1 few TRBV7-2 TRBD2 CASSLAGGPFNEQFF TGTGCCAGCAGCTTAGCGGGAGGGCCTTTCAATGAGCAGTTCTTC
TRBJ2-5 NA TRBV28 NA CASGSYGRGQETQYF TGTGCCAGCGGCTCTTACGGCAGGGGCCAAGAGACCCAGTACTTC
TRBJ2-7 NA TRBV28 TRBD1 CASRTGAAYEQYF TGTGCCAGCAGGACAGGGGCCGCCTACGAGCAGTACTTC
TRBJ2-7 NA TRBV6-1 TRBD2 CASSVPLGTTVGYEQYF TGTGCCAGCAGTGTACCCTTAGGGACTACGGTTGGCTACGAGCAGTACTTC
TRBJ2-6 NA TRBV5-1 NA CASSLDTGANVLTF TGCGCCAGCAGCTTGGACACTGGGGCCAACGTCCTGACTTTC
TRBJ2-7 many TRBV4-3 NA CASSQERVSLREQYF TGCGCCAGCAGCCAAGAACGTGTGAGTTTGCGCGAGCAGTACTTC
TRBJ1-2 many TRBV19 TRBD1 CASSRNLPGQGSEGYTF TGTGCCAGTAGTCGAAACCTTCCGGGACAGGGGTCGGAAGGCTACACCTTC
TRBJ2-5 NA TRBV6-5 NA CASRAGLGETQYF TGTGCCAGCAGGGCGGGACTTGGGGAGACCCAGTACTTC
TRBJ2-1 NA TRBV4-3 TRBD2 CASSQDASGRAREQFF TGCGCCAGCAGCCAAGATGCCAGCGGGAGGGCCCGTGAGCAGTTCTTC